Following are 27 T cell receptor beta chains from one sample sequenced in a study of CD8+CD57+ T cells in acquired aplastic anemia. Genomic DNA was employed as the template in profiling TCR beta VDJ and CDR3. MiXCR was run by TCRdb on the reads, yielding one entry per CDR3 protein. The table includes around 230,000 distinct CDR3 sequences, over 60% detected once. Sequences were obtained from sorted CD4+, CD8+, or CD8+CD57+ T cells (not recorded which) from PBMCs. The source is a human donor in good health.

Many counts were recorded for this clonotype. The chain recombines TRBV6-4 with TRBJ2-7, with D possibly being TRBD2 (6 bases). Trimming pared 0 bases from V and 0 bases from J, leaving 18 bases between. Germline V gene lookup returns CDR1 MRHNA and CDR2 SNTAGT. The CDR3 loop spans 18 amino acids. CDR3 bases: TGTGCCAGCAGTGACTCGTGTTCGCGGGGAAAGAGCTCCTACGAGCAGTACTTC. Translation gives CASSDSCSRGKSSYEQYF.

The chain has TRBV11-2 and TRBJ1-4; D is ambiguous. V shed 6 bases and J shed 3 bases, with 14 bases lying between them. This CDR3 is 15 amino acids long. The germline V gene has CDR1 SGHAT and CDR2 FQNNGV. The CDR3 nucleotides are TGTGCCAGCAGTGCCAGTCCTGGATCTAATGAAAAACTGTTTTTT. Residues: CASSASPGSNEKLFF.

This clonotype occurred a few times. The gene calls are TRBV2 and TRBJ2-5; 11 bases are shared with TRBD2. V lost 8 bases and J lost 2; bases outside the gene matches: 4. Germline V gene data show CDR1 as SNHLY and CDR2 as FYNNEI. The CDR3 loop spans 14 amino acids. CDR3 bases: TGTGCCAGCTACAGACTAGCGGGACAAGAGACCCAGTACTTC. As protein: CASYRLAGQETQYF.

This clonotype was seen many times. The genes are TRBV5-4 and TRBJ2-5; TRBD2 agrees at 8 bases. V shed 0 bases, J shed 2 bases, and the junction held 3 bases outside the gene matches. Germline assignment: CDR1 SGHNT and CDR2 YYREEE (reference sequence). This CDR3 spans 15 amino acids. The CDR3 region has the DNA TGTGCCAGCAGCTTGGTTTTAGCGGGGCAAGAGACCCAGTACTTC. Translating gives CASSLVLAGQETQYF. The whole variable domain, remainder taken from reference TRBV5-4 and TRBJ2-5, is ETGVTQSPTHLIKTRGQQVTLRCSSQSGHNTVSWYQQALGQGPQFIFQYYREEENGRGNFPPRFSGLQFPNYSSELNVNALELDDSALYLCASSLVLAGQETQYFGPGTRLLVL.

V usage is TRBV7-8 and J usage is TRBJ1-4; tentative D call: TRBD1 (6 bases). CDR1 is SGHVS, CDR2 FQNEAQ, per germline. The CDR3 runs to 14 residues. V shed 5 bases and J shed 7 bases, with 14 bases lying between them. The CDR3 is CASSPQGNTEKLFF. Written as DNA, the CDR3 is TGTGCCAGCAGCCCCCAGGGGAACACTGAAAAACTGTTTTTT.

This clonotype was counted ten times or more. A junction boundary mismatches the germline segment, possibly from a read error. The V call is TRBV7-3, the J call TRBJ2-3, with TRBD1 matching 10 bases. The CDR3 has 12 residues. Germline V gives CDR1 SGHTA, CDR2 FQGTGA. The CDR3 coding sequence is TGTGCCAGCAGCGGATCGACAGGGGGCCCACATTTT. Translation: CASSGSTGGPHF. Full variable domain (remainder filled in from reference TRBV7-3 and TRBJ2-3): GAGVSQTPSNKVTEKGKYVELRCDPISGHTALYWYRQSLGQGPEFLIYFQGTGAADDSGLPNDRFFAVRPEGSVSTLKIQRTERGDSAVYLCASSGSTGGPHFGPGTRLTVL.

This clonotype was detected only a few times. The chain links TRBV9 to TRBJ2-5; no clear D gene. Germline V CDR1 and CDR2: SGDLS, YYNGEE. V was cut by 4 bases and J by 9 bases, with 16 bases left in between. The CDR3 totals 13 residues. CDR3 DNA sequence: TGTGCCAGCAGCCCCCGGCAGTCGACTGCCCAGTACTTC. Translated, it gives CASSPRQSTAQYF.

The chain employs TRBV19 and TRBJ1-2; 7 bases match TRBD1. CDR3 length: 13 amino acids. The germline gives CDR1 LNHDA, CDR2 SQIVND (reference sequence). The CDR3 region is CARDSDRVYGYTF. The CDR3 DNA is TGTGCTAGAGATTCTGACAGGGTCTATGGCTACACCTTC.

The chain employs TRBV24-1 and TRBJ2-3; D perhaps matches TRBD2 (6 bases). V shed 7 bases and J shed 1 base, with 23 bases lying between them. This CDR3 contains 18 residues. Looked up from germline, CDR1 is KGHDR and CDR2 is SFDVKD. This chain's CDR3 is CATSDPTRDSTGTDTQYF. CDR3 DNA sequence: TGTGCCACCAGCGATCCAACCCGGGACTCCACTGGCACAGATACGCAGTATTTT.

The J gene is TRBJ2-3, the V gene TRBV6-4; 9 nucleotides match TRBD2. Losses at the gene ends were 5 bases for V and 11 bases for J; bases not matched to a gene: 14. CDR3 size: 15 residues. Germline V gene data show CDR1 as MRHNA and CDR2 as SNTAGT. CDR3: CASSIEASGAHEQYF. CDR3 coding DNA: TGTGCCAGCAGTATAGAGGCTAGCGGGGCCCATGAGCAGTATTTT.

The rearrangement joins TRBV15 to TRBJ1-4, with TRBD1 matching over 8 bases. The CDR3 sequence is 15 residues long. From germline, CDR1 is LNHNV and CDR2 YYDKDF (reference sequence). J gave up 6 bases and V 2 bases, and 5 bases lay outside the gene matches. CDR3 sequence: CATSRLGTGDEKLFF. CDR3 coding DNA: TGTGCCACCAGCAGATTAGGGACAGGCGATGAAAAACTGTTTTTT. Based on the CDR3 plus reference TRBV15 and TRBJ1-4, the full variable domain is DAMVIQNPRYQVTQFGKPVTLSCSQTLNHNVMYWYQQKSSQAPKLLFHYYDKDFNNEADTPDNFQSRRPNTSFCFLDIRSPGLGDTAMYLCATSRLGTGDEKLFFGSGTQLSVL.

The J gene is TRBJ2-7, the V gene TRBV2, with 11 bases aligning to TRBD2. Germline V gives CDR1 SNHLY, CDR2 FYNNEI. J was trimmed by 5 bases and V by 6 bases; bases with no gene match: 0. The CDR3 contains 12 residues. CDR3 region: CASRLAGDEQYF. CDR3 bases: TGTGCCAGCAGACTAGCGGGAGACGAGCAGTACTTC.

The chain has TRBV10-3 and TRBJ1-4; the match to TRBD1 covers 11 bases. From germline, CDR1 is ENHRY and CDR2 SYGVKD. V lost 6 bases to trimming and J lost 6 bases; unmatched junction nucleotides: 6. CDR3 length: 15 amino acids. The CDR3 DNA reads as TGTGCCATCAGCCTCGGACAGGGGGCAGATGAAAAACTGTTTTTT. Amino acids: CAISLGQGADEKLFF.

In its sample, this clonotype was seen many times. The rearrangement uses TRBV7-9 and TRBJ2-7; 7 bases line up with TRBD1. The V segment lost 4 bases and the J segment 3 bases; nucleotides outside the gene matches: 3. Germline V gene data show CDR1 as SEHNR and CDR2 as FQNEAQ (reference sequence). The CDR3 covers 13 residues. This chain's CDR3 is CASSSGQHYEQYF. In DNA, the CDR3 is TGTGCCAGCAGCTCGGGACAGCACTACGAGCAGTACTTC.

This clonotype was counted at least ten times. The chain combines TRBV27 with TRBJ2-5; D might be TRBD2 (6 bases). V lost 2 bases, J lost 5 bases, and 15 bases lay in between. Germline CDR1 MNHEY, CDR2 SMNVEV (reference sequence). The CDR3 is made up of 15 amino acids. The CDR3 loop reads CASSLVASVGETQYF. The CDR3 region has the DNA TGTGCCAGCAGTTTAGTAGCTAGCGTTGGGGAGACCCAGTACTTC.

This rearrangement joins TRBV5-1 to TRBJ1-1; TRBD1 aligns across 9 bases. This CDR3 is 14 amino acids long. Germline V lookup: CDR1 SGHRS, CDR2 YFSETQ. The V gene end was trimmed by 4 bases and the J gene end by 7 bases; junction bases not matched to a gene: 8. The CDR3 here is CASSMVGQGNEAFF. In DNA, the CDR3 is TGCGCCAGCAGCATGGTGGGACAGGGCAATGAAGCTTTCTTT.

The chain has TRBV2 and TRBJ2-7; 7 bases map to TRBD1. The length of the CDR3 is 11 residues. Germline-derived CDR1 and CDR2 are SNHLY and FYNNEI. V dropped 11 bases and J dropped 7; count of bases not matched to a gene: 8. As DNA, the CDR3 is TGTGCCCTGACAGGGCCGGGTGAGCAGTACTTC. This sequence encodes CALTGPGEQYF.

The genes are TRBV5-1 and TRBJ2-5; 11 bases line up with TRBD1. The CDR3 has 15 amino acids. CDR1 and CDR2 (germline): SGHRS, YFSETQ. With 4 bases clipped from V and 4 bases from J, the junction kept 6 bases outside the gene matches. In nucleotides, the CDR3 is TGCGCCAGCAGCGACACGGGACAGGGGGGAGAGACCCAGTACTTC. Its protein is CASSDTGQGGETQYF.

Turning to this clonotype: With a much larger clone just one base away, this may be a read error. The chain carries TRBV28 and TRBJ2-1; D uncertain. The CDR3 spans 13 residues. Germline V gives CDR1 MDHEN, CDR2 SYDVKM. CDR3 DNA sequence: TGTGCCAGCAGTTTATGGCTAGACAATGAGCGGTTCTTC. It codes for CASSLWLDNERFF. Full variable domain (outside the CDR3, taken from reference TRBV28 and TRBJ2-1): DVKVTQSSRYLVKRTGEKVFLECVQDMDHENMFWYRQDPGLGLRLIYFSYDVKMKEKGDIPEGYSVSREKKERFSLILESASTNQTSMYLCASSLWLDNERFFGPGTRLTVL.

J is TRBJ1-6 and V is TRBV2, with D hard to call. The CDR3 contains 14 residues. V lost 7 bases, J lost 3 bases, and 10 bases lay in between. The germline V gene encodes CDR1 SNHLY and CDR2 FYNNEI. The CDR3 sequence: CASIPGDYNSPLHF. The CDR3 DNA sequence: TGTGCCAGCATCCCCGGGGACTATAATTCACCCCTCCACTTT. The full variable domain, its missing parts supplied by reference TRBV2 and TRBJ1-6, is EPEVTQTPSHQVTQMGQEVILRCVPISNHLYFYWYRQILGQKVEFLVSFYNNEISEKSEIFDDQFSVERPDGSNFTLKIRSTKLEDSAMYFCASIPGDYNSPLHFGNGTRLTVT.

The rearrangement joins TRBV5-1 to TRBJ2-1; 7 bases are a match to TRBD1. This CDR3 has 14 residues. Trimming cost V 3 bases and J 8 bases; bases outside gene matches: 8. CDR1 is SGHRS and CDR2 is YFSETQ in the germline V gene. CDR3 DNA: TGCGCCAGCAGCTCCCTGGGACAGATATATGAGCAGTTCTTC. It yields the protein CASSSLGQIYEQFF. The full variable domain, completed using reference TRBV5-1 and TRBJ2-1, is KAGVTQTPRYLIKTRGQQVTLSCSPISGHRSVSWYQQTPGQGLQFLFEYFSETQRNKGNFPGRFSGRQFSNSRSEMNVSTLELGDSALYLCASSSLGQIYEQFFGPGTRLTVL.

This clonotype was detected only once. The genes are TRBV9 and TRBJ2-7; D gene uncertain. CDR1 SGDLS and CDR2 YYNGEE come from the germline V gene. V lost 0 bases and J 6 bases, leaving 10 bases between the germline ends. The CDR3 is 13 amino acids. CDR3 in DNA: TGTGCCAGCAGCGTAGCGGTAGGTCGCGAGCAGTACTTC. It translates to CASSVAVGREQYF.

The chain recombines TRBV19 with TRBJ1-5; TRBD1 is a possible D gene (5 bases). The germline V gene has CDR1 LNHDA and CDR2 SQIVND (reference sequence). The CDR3 length is 13 residues. V lost 7 bases, J lost 6 bases, and 13 bases lay in between. Here the CDR3 reads CASTKGIPQPQHF. The CDR3 bases are TGTGCCAGTACAAAGGGGATACCTCAGCCCCAGCATTTT.

CDR3 protein: CASSSPGTLHSPLHF. CDR3 nucleotide sequence: TGTGCCAGCAGTTCGCCCGGCACCTTACATTCACCCCTCCACTTT. This chain joins TRBV6-5 and TRBJ1-6; D remains ambiguous. The CDR3 consists of 15 residues. Germline CDR1 reads MNHEY; CDR2 reads SVGAGI. The V end was cut by 4 bases, the J end by 8 bases, with 15 bases between.

This clonotype turned up a few times. The V call is TRBV30, the J call TRBJ1-4; 9 bases map to TRBD1. The V gene's germline CDR1 is GTSNPN and CDR2 SVGIG (reference sequence). The CDR3 has 14 amino acids. V shed 0 bases and J 7 bases; nucleotides not matched to a gene: 3. The CDR3 DNA reads TGTGCCTGGAGTGTGACAGGGGGAATTGAAAAACTGTTTTTT. Protein product: CAWSVTGGIEKLFF.

This rearrangement joins TRBV29-1 to TRBJ1-6; the match to TRBD1 covers 12 bases. Germline assignment: CDR1 SQVTM and CDR2 ANQGSEA. The junction had 2 bases not matched to a gene; V was cut back by 6 bases and J by 14 bases. The CDR3 totals 11 residues. CDR3 amino acids: CSVGTGGSLHF. The CDR3 DNA sequence: TGCAGCGTAGGGACAGGGGGCTCCCTCCACTTT.

As for this clonotype: As the CDR3 is not closed by the conserved phenylalanine or tryptophan, this likely results from a read error. The genes are TRBV7-2 and TRBJ2-7, with D possibly being TRBD1 (6 bases). The CDR3 is 13 amino acids. CDR1 is SGHTA and CDR2 is FQGNSA in the germline V gene. The CDR3 spells CASSLATGHEQYL. The CDR3 DNA is TGCGCCAGCAGCTTAGCCACAGGGCACGAGCAGTACCTC.